These 19 T cell receptor beta chains were sequenced from one sample in a study of control samples from healthy donors and cancer patients. Using immunoSEQ multiplex PCR, the repertoire was profiled, and TCRdb retains in-frame clones only, with some absent. The repertoire includes about 130,000 clones, about 90% of them detected once, and around 1.8% sits in the top ten. Material for sequencing was blood. These receptors were obtained from a man aged 18 to 29 in good health.

This sequence joins TRBV27 and TRBJ2-1; 11 nucleotides agree with TRBD2. The CDR3 contains 16 residues. Germline V gives CDR1 MNHEY, CDR2 SMNVEV (reference sequence). Losses at the gene ends were 6 bases for V and 1 base for J; bases not matched to a gene: 5. DNA of the CDR3: TGTGCCAGCAGCCGAAGGACTAGCGGGTCCTACAATGAGCAGTTCTTC. Protein product: CASSRRTSGSYNEQFF.

V is TRBV5-1 and J is TRBJ2-5; D gene unclear. The ends were cut back, 0 bases at V and 3 bases at J, with 9 bases in the middle. The germline V gene encodes CDR1 SGHRS and CDR2 YFSETQ. The CDR3 is made up of 14 amino acids. CDR3 DNA sequence: TGCGCCAGCAGCTTGGTGGCCGACAAAGAGACCCAGTACTTC. Encoded protein: CASSLVADKETQYF.

This clone was observed a single time. The rearrangement joins TRBV5-1 to TRBJ2-5, with a possible D match to TRBD2 (5 bases). In germline, CDR1 is SGHRS, CDR2 YFSETQ. V was shortened by 3 bases and J by 4 bases, with 13 bases between the two germline ends. The CDR3 extends over 14 amino acids. CDR3 sequence (DNA): TGCGCCAGCAGCTCCGGGGAACACGGAGAGACCCAGTACTTC. Residues: CASSSGEHGETQYF. The full variable domain, rest sourced from reference TRBV5-1 and TRBJ2-5, is KAGVTQTPRYLIKTRGQQVTLSCSPISGHRSVSWYQQTPGQGLQFLFEYFSETQRNKGNFPGRFSGRQFSNSRSEMNVSTLELGDSALYLCASSSGEHGETQYFGPGTRLLVL.

V usage is TRBV28 and J usage is TRBJ1-2; 8 positions agree with TRBD1. Germline V gene data show CDR1 as MDHEN and CDR2 as SYDVKM. Trimming removed 4 bases from V and 8 bases from J; junction bases left unmatched: 6. CDR3 length: 13 amino acids. CDR3 DNA sequence: TGTGCCAGCAGTTGGACAGGGCAGGGCGGCTACACCTTC. Encoded protein: CASSWTGQGGYTF.

The chain carries TRBV10-3 and TRBJ2-1, with a tentative D call TRBD2 (5 bases). This CDR3 comprises 15 residues. V was shortened by 10 bases and J by 3 bases, with 19 bases between the two germline ends. Germline V gives CDR1 ENHRY, CDR2 SYGVKD. The chain's CDR3 is CATEKSGIDYNEQFF. CDR3 in DNA: TGTGCCACGGAGAAAAGCGGAATAGACTACAATGAGCAGTTCTTC.

This clone appeared a single time. The V call is TRBV10-3, the J call TRBJ1-2; TRBD1 matches at 7 bases. The CDR3 is 14 amino acids. Unmatched junction bases numbered 10, after V lost 4 bases and J lost 8 bases. The germline CDR1 and CDR2 sequences are ENHRY and SYGVKD. CDR3 sequence reads: CAISVQDRLRGYTF. CDR3 nucleotides: TGTGCCATCAGTGTACAGGACAGGCTCCGCGGCTACACCTTC.

The chain recombines TRBV7-2 with TRBJ1-2, with D possibly TRBD1 on 5 matching bases. The CDR3 has 18 residues. The V gene's germline CDR1 is SGHTA and CDR2 FQGNSA. Between the trimmed V and J ends, which lost 0 bases and 0 bases, there was a span of 17 bases. The CDR3: CASSLASGGGAANYGYTF. As DNA, the CDR3 is TGTGCCAGCAGCTTAGCTTCCGGCGGAGGGGCAGCTAACTATGGCTACACCTTC.

The chain carries TRBV5-4 and TRBJ2-7; 9 nucleotides align to TRBD1. V lost 4 bases and J lost 5; bases outside the gene matches: 7. This CDR3 has 14 residues. Germline V lookup: CDR1 SGHNT, CDR2 YYREEE (reference sequence). The CDR3 region has the DNA TGTGCCAGCAGCCCCCGGGACAGGGTTAACGAGCAGTACTTC. This gives the protein CASSPRDRVNEQYF. Full variable domain (outside the CDR3, taken from reference TRBV5-4 and TRBJ2-7): ETGVTQSPTHLIKTRGQQVTLRCSSQSGHNTVSWYQQALGQGPQFIFQYYREEENGRGNFPPRFSGLQFPNYSSELNVNALELDDSALYLCASSPRDRVNEQYFGPGTRLTVT.

The chain uses TRBV27 and TRBJ1-2; 8 bases are shared with TRBD1. The V gene's germline CDR1 is MNHEY and CDR2 SMNVEV (reference sequence). This CDR3 is built from 17 residues. J was trimmed by 6 bases and V by 2 bases; bases with no gene match: 14. The CDR3 nucleotides are TGTGCCAGCAGTTTAATCGCCTCAGGGGGCGATGTGAATGGCTACACCTTC. This encodes CASSLIASGGDVNGYTF.

This chain links TRBV6-1 with TRBJ2-1, with TRBD2 identical over 14 bases. This CDR3 contains 17 residues. The trim removed 2 bases at V and 9 bases at J, leaving 9 bases unmatched. Germline loops: CDR1 MNHNS, CDR2 SASEGT. The CDR3 protein is CASSETFPGLAGVEQFF. CDR3 coding DNA: TGTGCCAGCAGTGAAACCTTTCCGGGACTAGCGGGAGTTGAGCAGTTCTTC.

In DNA, the CDR3 is TGCGCCAGCAGTGACCAGGGCTTAAGGGGAGATACGCAGTATTTT. Residues: CASSDQGLRGDTQYF. V is TRBV10-1 and J is TRBJ2-3, with D perhaps matching TRBD1 (5 bases). V dropped 3 bases and J dropped 5 bases, with 15 bases sitting between them. The V gene's germline CDR1 is WNHNN and CDR2 SYGVQD (reference sequence). CDR3 size: 15 residues.

This chain connects TRBV29-1 to TRBJ1-1; possibly TRBD1 for D (5 bases). From germline, CDR1 is SQVTM and CDR2 ANQGSEA. The CDR3 contains 10 residues. The V end was cut by 4 bases, the J end by 5 bases, with 5 bases between. The CDR3 protein is CSVAGTEAFF. The CDR3 coding sequence is TGCAGCGTTGCAGGGACTGAAGCTTTCTTT.

The gene calls are TRBV6-2 or TRBV6-3 and TRBJ2-7; D is possibly TRBD2 (5 bases). V was pared by 0 bases and J by 0 bases, with 18 bases between. This CDR3 comprises 18 residues. Germline values: CDR1 MNHEY, CDR2 SVGEGT. DNA of the CDR3: TGTGCCAGCAGTTACTCGATGGCCGGAGGCTGGAGCTCCTACGAGCAGTACTTC. Translated: CASSYSMAGGWSSYEQYF.

V is TRBV10-3 and J is TRBJ1-5; unclear D gene. With 5 bases removed from V and 7 bases from J, the gap between germline ends came to 12 bases. The CDR3 covers 13 residues. CDR1 ENHRY and CDR2 SYGVKD come from the germline V gene. In DNA, the CDR3 is TGTGCCATCAGTCCAGGTCTGGAGCAGCCCCAGCATTTT. Translation gives CAISPGLEQPQHF.

The chain employs TRBV25-1 and TRBJ1-5; TRBD1 agrees at 9 bases. Trimming cost V 10 bases and J 2 bases; bases outside gene matches: 6. Germline lookup yields CDR1 MGHDK and CDR2 SYGVNS. This CDR3 has 14 residues. This CDR3 reads CATTGGLGNQPQHF. CDR3 nucleotides: TGTGCCACGACAGGGGGGCTGGGCAATCAGCCCCAGCATTTT.

The genes are TRBV2 and TRBJ2-1; weak D call: TRBD2 (5 bases). The V end lost 4 bases, the J end lost 10 bases, and 14 bases lay between the germline ends. Germline V lookup: CDR1 SNHLY, CDR2 FYNNEI. The CDR3 contains 13 residues. CDR3 region: CASSGTRDGEQFF. The CDR3 DNA reads as TGTGCCAGCAGTGGGACTCGGGATGGGGAGCAGTTCTTC.

The chain has TRBV9 and TRBJ1-1; TRBD1 might be the D (5 bases). V shed 4 bases and J shed 6 bases, with 19 bases lying between them. CDR3 length: 15 amino acids. CDR1 and CDR2 from the germline V gene are SGDLS and YYNGEE. The CDR3 spells CASSPQRTLGAEAFF. CDR3 bases: TGTGCCAGCAGCCCACAACGGACACTCGGGGCTGAAGCTTTCTTT.

This clone has only one observation. The chain has TRBV6-1 and TRBJ1-2, with 7 bases fitting TRBD1. Per the germline V gene, CDR1 is MNHNS and CDR2 is SASEGT. The junction had 6 bases not matched to a gene; V was cut back by 1 base and J by 4 bases. The length of the CDR3 is 15 residues. Here the CDR3 reads CASSEGTGAIYGYTF. The CDR3 coding sequence is TGTGCCAGCAGTGAAGGTACAGGGGCTATCTATGGCTACACCTTC.

Notes on this clone: Germline and junction disagree at one end, which may indicate a read error. The chain joins TRBV7-3 to TRBJ2-7; TRBD2 aligns across 13 bases. Germline CDR1 and CDR2: SGHTA and FQGTGA. CDR3 size: 15 residues. The CDR3 bases are TGTGCCAGCAGCCTAACTAGCGGGGGGGTCTACGAGCAGTACTTC. Protein: CASSLTSGGVYEQYF.